A single sample is the source of the 12 T cell receptor beta chains below, sequenced in a study of cytomegalovirus exposure and HLA in healthy donors (dated by TCRdb to between 2016 and 2019). Library preparation used the immunoSEQ multiplex PCR assay. Imported from immuneACCESS, the table was reduced by TCRdb to in-frame sequences with V and J called. These copies leave out some clones; in studies compared against another copy, an unresolved V gene accounts for under half, and the cause of the remainder is not known. This sample is represented by about 360,000 clones; about nine tenths of them were singletons. Approximately 0.8% of the sample rests with the top ten. Sequenced input: PBMCs. The receptors were sampled from a woman younger than 30 in good health and CMV-seronegative.

The chain combines TRBV5-1 with TRBJ2-4, with a possible D match to TRBD1 (5 bases). Germline CDR1 and CDR2: SGHRS and YFSETQ. V lost 0 bases and J 9 bases, leaving 19 bases between the germline ends. The CDR3 spans 16 residues. Here the CDR3 reads CASSLAAASSGPIQYF. The CDR3 DNA reads as TGCGCCAGCAGCTTGGCCGCGGCTTCTTCAGGGCCCATTCAGTACTTC. Full variable domain (remainder filled in from reference TRBV5-1 and TRBJ2-4): KAGVTQTPRYLIKTRGQQVTLSCSPISGHRSVSWYQQTPGQGLQFLFEYFSETQRNKGNFPGRFSGRQFSNSRSEMNVSTLELGDSALYLCASSLAAASSGPIQYFGAGTRLSVL.

The chain joins TRBV7-9 to TRBJ1-2; 8 bases match TRBD1. The ends lost 3 bases at V and 8 bases at J; junction bases unmatched: 14. The CDR3 loop spans 16 amino acids. In germline, CDR1 is SEHNR, CDR2 FQNEAQ (reference sequence). CDR3 sequence: CASSFSSDRGREGYTF. Written as DNA, the CDR3 is TGTGCCAGCAGCTTTTCCTCAGACAGGGGAAGAGAGGGCTACACCTTC.

This clone was seen more than once but under ten times. The V call is TRBV7-8, the J call TRBJ1-1, with 8 bases aligning to TRBD1. Germline CDR1 reads SGHVS; CDR2 reads FQNEAQ. The V segment lost 5 bases and the J segment 4 bases; nucleotides outside the gene matches: 6. This CDR3 is built from 14 residues. CDR3 nucleotides: TGTGCCAGCAGCCTCCGGACAGGGAGCACTGAAGCTTTCTTT. It yields the protein CASSLRTGSTEAFF.

V usage is TRBV4-1 and J usage is TRBJ1-2; D not resolved. Trimming cost V 4 bases and J 6 bases, with 18 bases left between them. The CDR3 consists of 15 residues. The germline gives CDR1 MGHRA, CDR2 YSYEKL. This CDR3 reads CASSPHPGSLDGYTF. For the CDR3, the DNA is TGCGCCAGCAGCCCCCACCCCGGTTCTTTAGATGGCTACACCTTC.

V and J are TRBV2 and TRBJ2-7, with a possible D match to TRBD1 (5 bases). The CDR3 is made up of 16 amino acids. V was clipped by 1 base and J by 3 bases, with 16 bases between them. Germline V gene data show CDR1 as SNHLY and CDR2 as FYNNEI. The CDR3 reads CASSEGGSASFYEQYF. As DNA, the CDR3 is TGTGCCAGCAGTGAAGGGGGCTCTGCCTCCTTCTACGAGCAGTACTTC.

V and J are TRBV27 and TRBJ2-7; weak D call: TRBD1 (6 bases). Germline-derived CDR1 and CDR2 are MNHEY and SMNVEV (reference sequence). V was pared by 5 bases and J by 4 bases, with 15 bases between. The CDR3 is made up of 14 amino acids. As DNA, the CDR3 is TGTGCCAGCAGTGTCTCCAGAGGGGGATACGAGCAGTACTTC. Protein sequence: CASSVSRGGYEQYF.

This chain uses TRBV7-8 with TRBJ2-7; D possibly corresponds to TRBD2 (5 bases). CDR3 length equals 12 residues. Germline lookup yields CDR1 SGHVS and CDR2 FQNEAQ. Trimming cost V 0 bases and J 6 bases, with 6 bases left between them. The CDR3 coding sequence is TGTGCCAGCAGCTTAGCAGGACTCGAGCAGTACTTC. It codes for CASSLAGLEQYF. The full variable domain, with the rest looked up from reference TRBV7-8 and TRBJ2-7, is GAGVSQSPRYKVAKRGQDVALRCDPISGHVSLFWYQQALGQGPEFLTYFQNEAQLDKSGLPSDRFFAERPEGSVSTLKIQRTQQEDSAVYLCASSLAGLEQYFGPGTRLTVT.

The chain couples TRBV7-9 to TRBJ1-3; D might be TRBD1 (6 bases). CDR1 and CDR2 from the germline V gene are SEHNR and FQNEAQ (reference sequence). There are 15 residues in the CDR3. V was trimmed by 6 bases and J by 4 bases, leaving 16 bases between them. CDR3 bases: TGTGCCAGCAGGGAGAATCAGGGGTCGGGAAACACCATATATTTT. This sequence encodes CASRENQGSGNTIYF.

The chain uses TRBV25-1 and TRBJ2-7; D unresolved. Trimming stripped 2 bases from V and 2 bases from J, with 7 bases between. Germline V gene lookup returns CDR1 MGHDK and CDR2 SYGVNS. The CDR3 length is 13 residues. CDR3 bases: TGTGCCAGCAGTGAAGGCATTACCTACGAGCAGTACTTC. It is translated as CASSEGITYEQYF.

The chain employs TRBV5-7 and TRBJ2-4; D unresolved. TRBV5-7 counts as an open reading frame of uncertain function. The length of the CDR3 is 17 residues. Trimming cost V 5 bases and J 0 bases, with 18 bases left between them. CDR3 loop: CASSLTRLDLAKNIQYF. The CDR3 bases are TGTGCCAGCAGTTTGACGAGACTTGACCTAGCCAAAAACATTCAGTACTTC.

V and J are TRBV5-4 and TRBJ2-7, with 7 bases fitting TRBD1. The CDR3 is 13 amino acids. Per germline, CDR1 SGHNT and CDR2 YYREEE (reference sequence). V lost 2 bases to trimming and J lost 6 bases; unmatched junction nucleotides: 5. CDR3 coding DNA: TGTGCCAGCAGCTTCGGGACAGCCAGCGAGCAGTACTTC. Translation: CASSFGTASEQYF.

The rearrangement uses TRBV2 and TRBJ2-1; 10 bases map to TRBD2. Germline V lookup: CDR1 SNHLY, CDR2 FYNNEI. The J segment lost 9 bases and the V segment lost 11 bases, leaving 7 bases of the junction unmatched. The CDR3 contains 12 residues. The CDR3 reads CALAGDSGEQFF. The CDR3 DNA reads TGTGCCCTAGCGGGAGACAGCGGTGAGCAGTTCTTC.